The 14 T cell receptor beta chains presented below share a single source sample, sequenced in a study of PD-1 blockade in classical Hodgkin lymphoma. Autologous stem cell transplantation was followed by relapse in every patient, and brentuximab vedotin exposure varied. Profiled with immunoSEQ multiplex PCR; TCRdb holds only in-frame clones, not every one. The repertoire holds about 17,000 clones, around 75% seen once, with about 5% in the top ten. The sequences come from peripheral blood mononuclear cells (PBMCs), collected at baseline. These receptors all come from a human donor with classical Hodgkin lymphoma.

The V gene is TRBV30, the J gene TRBJ2-7, with a tentative D call TRBD1 (6 bases). CDR3 length equals 14 residues. The germline CDR1 and CDR2 sequences are GTSNPN and SVGIG (reference sequence). Between the trimmed V and J ends, which lost 4 bases and 5 bases, there was a span of 18 bases. CDR3 DNA sequence: TGTGCCTGGAACAGACAGGTCCTAGGCAACGAGCAGTACTTC. Amino acid sequence: CAWNRQVLGNEQYF.

This chain uses TRBV11-2 with TRBJ2-3; 8 nucleotides line up with TRBD2. After removal of 0 bases from V and 7 bases from J, the junction contained 9 bases not matched to a gene. This CDR3 is built from 16 residues. Germline V gives CDR1 SGHAT, CDR2 FQNNGV. This CDR3 reads CASSLDPSGGGNTQYF. The CDR3 DNA sequence: TGTGCCAGCAGCTTAGATCCCAGCGGGGGCGGCAATACGCAGTATTTT.

This clone has a single count. The V and J genes are TRBV29-1 and TRBJ2-4, with 15 nucleotides matching TRBD2. The length of the CDR3 is 16 residues. CDR1 is SQVTM, CDR2 ANQGSEA, per germline. V was pared by 6 bases and J by 7 bases, with 10 bases of the junction left unmatched. The CDR3 sequence: CSVGPGTSGGLNIQYF. For the CDR3, the DNA is TGCAGCGTCGGCCCCGGGACTAGCGGGGGGTTGAACATTCAGTACTTC.

This chain links TRBV30 with TRBJ2-1; D not certain. The CDR3 length is 12 residues. Trimming cost V 2 bases and J 5 bases, with 7 bases left between them. Germline V CDR1 and CDR2: GTSNPN, SVGIG (reference sequence). The CDR3 spells CAWSHWNNEQFF. Here the CDR3 DNA reads TGTGCCTGGAGTCACTGGAACAATGAGCAGTTCTTC.

The chain combines TRBV18 with TRBJ2-7; TRBD1 matches 9 bases. Germline assignment: CDR1 KGHSH and CDR2 LQKENI. V lost 3 bases, J lost 0 bases, and 6 bases stayed unmatched. The CDR3 runs to 16 residues. CDR3 in DNA: TGTGCCAGCTCACCGTCAACAGGGGGCAGCTCCTACGAGCAGTACTTC. Protein product: CASSPSTGGSSYEQYF.

V is TRBV19 and J is TRBJ1-2; D is ambiguous. The CDR3 length is 15 residues. V was clipped by 3 bases and J by 1 base, with 12 bases between them. Germline CDR1 is LNHDA and CDR2 is SQIVND (reference sequence). DNA of the CDR3: TGTGCCAGTAGTATGGAGGCTCTCTTTAACTATGGCTACACCTTC. It encodes CASSMEALFNYGYTF.

This chain links TRBV5-1 with TRBJ1-2; 11 positions match TRBD1. Trimming took 4 bases from V and 3 from J; bases not matched to a gene: 5. The germline V gene encodes CDR1 SGHRS and CDR2 YFSETQ. CDR3 length equals 15 residues. In DNA, the CDR3 is TGCGCCAGCAGCCCCGGACAGGGGGCCTACTATGGCTACACCTTC. Translation: CASSPGQGAYYGYTF.

The chain is built from TRBV25-1 and TRBJ2-5; the match to TRBD1 covers 8 bases. J lost 4 bases, V lost 8 bases, and 6 bases had no gene match. Germline CDR1 is MGHDK and CDR2 is SYGVNS. This CDR3 has 13 amino acids. The CDR3 DNA follows: TGTGCCAGCCGACAGGGGAGAGGAGAGACCCAGTACTTC. Amino acids: CASRQGRGETQYF.

V and J are TRBV9 and TRBJ1-3, with TRBD1 as a possible D gene (6 bases). V was cut by 6 bases and J by 4 bases, with 14 bases left in between. CDR1 and CDR2 from the germline V gene are SGDLS and YYNGEE. The CDR3 covers 14 residues. The CDR3 coding sequence is TGTGCCAGCACGTCCGGGACAAGGGGAAACACCATATATTTT. Amino acids: CASTSGTRGNTIYF.

The chain employs TRBV7-8 and TRBJ2-5; D unresolved. This CDR3 has 14 amino acids. V dropped 7 bases and J dropped 6 bases, with 18 bases sitting between them. The germline gives CDR1 SGHVS, CDR2 FQNEAQ. CDR3: CASNSPDGKKTQYF. The CDR3 nucleotides read TGTGCCAGCAATTCCCCTGACGGAAAGAAGACCCAGTACTTC.

The rearrangement joins TRBV13 to TRBJ1-5; the D is unclear. Trimming shortened V by 5 bases and J by 0 bases, and 17 bases separated the two germline ends. Germline CDR1 reads PRHDT; CDR2 reads FYEKMQ (reference sequence). This CDR3 is built from 17 residues. The CDR3 DNA reads TGTGCCAGCAGCCAGAGTTTCGCGGGTCGTAGCAATCAGCCCCAGCATTTT. It yields the protein CASSQSFAGRSNQPQHF.

The chain uses TRBV5-4 and TRBJ2-3; TRBD2 aligns across 12 bases. Germline CDR1 SGHNT, CDR2 YYREEE (reference sequence). V was clipped by 3 bases and J by 4 bases; unmatched bases: 6. The CDR3 spans 16 residues. The chain's CDR3 is CASSSSSGGASDTQYF. CDR3 in DNA: TGTGCCAGCAGCTCCTCTAGCGGGGGGGCTTCAGATACGCAGTATTTT.

The chain is built from TRBV19 and TRBJ1-1; maybe TRBD1 (5 bases). V was cut by 5 bases and J by 1 base, with 14 bases left in between. This CDR3 has 15 residues. Germline CDR1 LNHDA, CDR2 SQIVND (reference sequence). The CDR3 DNA reads as TGTGCCAGTAGTCCGAACCGGGACCGGAACACTGAAGCTTTCTTT. It translates to CASSPNRDRNTEAFF.

In this sample, this clone is medium-sized. CDR3: CASSNTLNTEAFF. CDR3 DNA sequence: TGTGCCAGCAGCAACACACTGAACACTGAAGCTTTCTTT. The J gene is TRBJ1-1, the V gene TRBV7-6; D is undetermined. V lost 5 bases to trimming and J lost 0 bases, with 7 bases between them. The CDR3 totals 13 residues. Germline V gives CDR1 SGHVS, CDR2 FNYEAQ.